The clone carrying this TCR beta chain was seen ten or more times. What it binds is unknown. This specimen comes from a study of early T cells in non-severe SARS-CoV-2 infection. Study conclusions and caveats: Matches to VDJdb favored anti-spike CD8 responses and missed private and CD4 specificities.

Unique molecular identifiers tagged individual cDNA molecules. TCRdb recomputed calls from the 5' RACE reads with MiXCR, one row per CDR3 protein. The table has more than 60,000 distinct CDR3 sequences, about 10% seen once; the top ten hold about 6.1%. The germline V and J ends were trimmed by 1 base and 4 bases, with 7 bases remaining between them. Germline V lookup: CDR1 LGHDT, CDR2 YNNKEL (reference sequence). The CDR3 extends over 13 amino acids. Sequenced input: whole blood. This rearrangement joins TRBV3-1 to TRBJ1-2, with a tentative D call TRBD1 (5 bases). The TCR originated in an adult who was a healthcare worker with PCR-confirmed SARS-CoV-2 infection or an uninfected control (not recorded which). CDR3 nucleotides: TGTGCCAGCAGCCAAGCCGACAGCTATGGCTACACCTTC. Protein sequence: CASSQADSYGYTF.